This T cell receptor (beta chain) was recorded in a study of blood T cell repertoires in COVID-19. For the study at large: From T cells, B-cell-depleted T cells, or PBMCs came the material, which was cDNA or gDNA.

V shed 9 bases and J shed 1 base, with 9 bases lying between them. The CDR3 consists of 13 residues. Per the germline V gene, CDR1 is MNHEY and CDR2 is SVGAGI. Clones were sequenced by immunoSEQ multiplex PCR, and TCRdb holds only the in-frame ones, with some missing. The sample contains about 210,000 clones, approximately 86% of which appear only once. The sequence was obtained from a woman aged 40 to 50 with acute COVID-19. Sequenced: PBMCs or T cells enriched from blood (not recorded which). This rearrangement joins TRBV6-5 to TRBJ2-2, with no clear D. The CDR3 DNA is TGTGCCAGGGGTCCGGGGAACACCGGGGAGCTGTTTTTT. Translated, it gives CARGPGNTGELFF.